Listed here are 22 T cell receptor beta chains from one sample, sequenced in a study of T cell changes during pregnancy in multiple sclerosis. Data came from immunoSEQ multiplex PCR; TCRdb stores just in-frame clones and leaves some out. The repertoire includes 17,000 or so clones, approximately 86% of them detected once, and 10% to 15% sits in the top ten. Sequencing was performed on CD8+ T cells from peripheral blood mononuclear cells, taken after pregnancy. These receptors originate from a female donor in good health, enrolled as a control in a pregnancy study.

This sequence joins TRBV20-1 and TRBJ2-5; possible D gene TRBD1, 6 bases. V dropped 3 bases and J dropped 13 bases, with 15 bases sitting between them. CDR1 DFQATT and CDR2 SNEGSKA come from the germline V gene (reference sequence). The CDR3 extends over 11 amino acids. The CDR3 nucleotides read TGCAGTGCTAGTCTAGGGGGACCGGGGTACTTC. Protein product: CSASLGGPGYF.

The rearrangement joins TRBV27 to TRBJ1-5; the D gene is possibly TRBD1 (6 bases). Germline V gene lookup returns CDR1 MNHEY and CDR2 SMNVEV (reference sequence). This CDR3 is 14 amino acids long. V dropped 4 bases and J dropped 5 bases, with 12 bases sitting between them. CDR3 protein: CASSYGGADQPQHF. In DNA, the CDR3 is TGTGCCAGCAGTTATGGGGGGGCAGATCAGCCCCAGCATTTT.

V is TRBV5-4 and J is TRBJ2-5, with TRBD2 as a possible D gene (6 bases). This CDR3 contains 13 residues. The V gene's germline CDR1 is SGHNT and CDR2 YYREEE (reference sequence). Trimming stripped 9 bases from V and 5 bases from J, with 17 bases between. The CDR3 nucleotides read TGTGCCACCGGGGTATGGGGGGACGAGACCCAGTACTTC. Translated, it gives CATGVWGDETQYF.

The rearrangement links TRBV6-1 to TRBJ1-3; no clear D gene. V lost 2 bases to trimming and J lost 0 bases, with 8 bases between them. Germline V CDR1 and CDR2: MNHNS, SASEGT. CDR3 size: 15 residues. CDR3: CASSETGDSGNTIYF. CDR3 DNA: TGTGCCAGCAGTGAAACCGGAGACTCTGGAAACACCATATATTTT.

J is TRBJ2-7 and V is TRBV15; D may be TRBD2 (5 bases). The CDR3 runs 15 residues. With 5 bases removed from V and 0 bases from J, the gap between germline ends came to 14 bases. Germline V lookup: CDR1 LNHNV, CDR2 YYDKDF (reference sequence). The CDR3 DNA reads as TGTGCCACCAGCTTGAAAGCGGAAAGCTCCTACGAGCAGTACTTC. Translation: CATSLKAESSYEQYF.

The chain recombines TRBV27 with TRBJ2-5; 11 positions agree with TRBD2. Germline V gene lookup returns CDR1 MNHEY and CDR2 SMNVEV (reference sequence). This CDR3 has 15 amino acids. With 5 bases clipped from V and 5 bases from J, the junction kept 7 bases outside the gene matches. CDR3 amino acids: CASSPGLAVEETQYF. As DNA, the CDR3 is TGTGCCAGCAGTCCGGGACTAGCGGTGGAGGAGACCCAGTACTTC.

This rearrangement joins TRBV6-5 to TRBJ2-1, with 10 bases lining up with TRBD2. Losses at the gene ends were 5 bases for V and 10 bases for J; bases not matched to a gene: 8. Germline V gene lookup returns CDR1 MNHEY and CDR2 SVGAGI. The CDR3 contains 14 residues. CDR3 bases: TGTGCCAGCAGTCCAGCGGGAGGGCTATCCGAGCAGTTCTTC. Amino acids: CASSPAGGLSEQFF.

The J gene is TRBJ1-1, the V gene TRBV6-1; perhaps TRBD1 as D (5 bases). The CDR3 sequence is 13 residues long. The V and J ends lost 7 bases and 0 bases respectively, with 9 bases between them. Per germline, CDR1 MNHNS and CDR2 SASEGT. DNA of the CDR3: TGTGCCAGCAAAGACAGTATGAACACTGAAGCTTTCTTT. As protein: CASKDSMNTEAFF.

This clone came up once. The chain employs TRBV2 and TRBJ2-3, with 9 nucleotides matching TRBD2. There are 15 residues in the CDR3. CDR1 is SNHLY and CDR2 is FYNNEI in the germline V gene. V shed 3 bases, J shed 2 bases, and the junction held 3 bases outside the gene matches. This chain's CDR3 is CASSDIAGVTDTQYF. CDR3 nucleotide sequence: TGTGCCAGCAGTGACATAGCGGGGGTCACAGATACGCAGTATTTT.

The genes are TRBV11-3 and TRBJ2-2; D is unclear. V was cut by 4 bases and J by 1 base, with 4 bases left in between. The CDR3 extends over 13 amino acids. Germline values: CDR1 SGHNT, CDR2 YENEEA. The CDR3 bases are TGTGCCAGCAGCTCGCGGAACACCGGGGAGCTGTTTTTT. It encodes CASSSRNTGELFF.

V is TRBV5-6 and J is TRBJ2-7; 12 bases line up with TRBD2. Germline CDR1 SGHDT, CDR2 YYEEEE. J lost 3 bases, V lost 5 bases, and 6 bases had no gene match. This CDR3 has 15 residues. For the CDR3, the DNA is TGTGCCAGCAGTTCCGGACTAGCGGGGATCTACGAGCAGTACTTC. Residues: CASSSGLAGIYEQYF.

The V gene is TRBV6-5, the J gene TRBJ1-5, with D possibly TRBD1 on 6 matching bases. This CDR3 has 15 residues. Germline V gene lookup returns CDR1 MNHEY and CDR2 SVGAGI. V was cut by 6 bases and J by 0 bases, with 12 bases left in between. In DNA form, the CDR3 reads TGTGCCAGCAGGCTTAAACAGGGTAGCAATCAGCCCCAGCATTTT. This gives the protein CASRLKQGSNQPQHF.

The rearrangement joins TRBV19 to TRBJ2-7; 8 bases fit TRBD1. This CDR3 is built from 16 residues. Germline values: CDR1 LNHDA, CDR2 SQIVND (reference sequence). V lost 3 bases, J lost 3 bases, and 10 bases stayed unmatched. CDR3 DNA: TGTGCCAGTAGTATGATGCCCAGGGGGCATTACTACGAGCAGTACTTC. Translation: CASSMMPRGHYYEQYF.

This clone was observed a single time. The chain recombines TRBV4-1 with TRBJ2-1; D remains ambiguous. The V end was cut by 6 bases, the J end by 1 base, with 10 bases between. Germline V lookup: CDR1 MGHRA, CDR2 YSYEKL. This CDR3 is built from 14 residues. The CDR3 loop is CASSVGWSYNEQFF. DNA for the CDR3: TGCGCCAGCAGTGTCGGGTGGTCCTACAATGAGCAGTTCTTC.

For the CDR3, the DNA is TGTGCCAGCAGTTTAGGGCTGACTAATGAAAAACTGTTTTTT. Translating it yields CASSLGLTNEKLFF. This chain connects TRBV28 to TRBJ1-4; D unclear. The CDR3 extends over 14 amino acids. The ends were cut back, 2 bases at V and 2 bases at J, with 6 bases in the middle. Germline values: CDR1 MDHEN, CDR2 SYDVKM.

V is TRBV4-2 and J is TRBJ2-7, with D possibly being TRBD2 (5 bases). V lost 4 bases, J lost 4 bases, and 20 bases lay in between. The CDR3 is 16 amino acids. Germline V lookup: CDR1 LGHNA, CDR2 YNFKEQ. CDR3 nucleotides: TGTGCCAGCAGCCGCTATATGGGAGATTCTGAATACGAGCAGTACTTC. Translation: CASSRYMGDSEYEQYF.

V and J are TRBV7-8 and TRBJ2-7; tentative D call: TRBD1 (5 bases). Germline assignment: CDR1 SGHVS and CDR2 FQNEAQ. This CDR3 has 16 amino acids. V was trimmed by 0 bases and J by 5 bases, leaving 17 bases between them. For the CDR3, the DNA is TGTGCCAGCAGCTTAGCGCGTTGGGGCTCGAGGAACGAGCAGTACTTC. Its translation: CASSLARWGSRNEQYF. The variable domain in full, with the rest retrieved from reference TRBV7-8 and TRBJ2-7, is GAGVSQSPRYKVAKRGQDVALRCDPISGHVSLFWYQQALGQGPEFLTYFQNEAQLDKSGLPSDRFFAERPEGSVSTLKIQRTQQEDSAVYLCASSLARWGSRNEQYFGPGTRLTVT.

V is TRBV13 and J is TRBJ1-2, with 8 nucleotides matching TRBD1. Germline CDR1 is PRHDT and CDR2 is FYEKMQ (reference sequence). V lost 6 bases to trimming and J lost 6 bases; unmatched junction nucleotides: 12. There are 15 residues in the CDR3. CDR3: CASRGGTGPGNGYTF. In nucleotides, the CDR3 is TGTGCCAGCAGGGGTGGGACAGGTCCTGGGAATGGCTACACCTTC.

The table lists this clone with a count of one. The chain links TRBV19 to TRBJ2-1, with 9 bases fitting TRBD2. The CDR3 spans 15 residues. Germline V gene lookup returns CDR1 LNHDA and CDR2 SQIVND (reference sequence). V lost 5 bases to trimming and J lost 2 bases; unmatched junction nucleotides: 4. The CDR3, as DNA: TGTGCCAGTAGTCAGGGCGGGGGGGCCTACAATGAGCAGTTCTTC. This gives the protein CASSQGGGAYNEQFF. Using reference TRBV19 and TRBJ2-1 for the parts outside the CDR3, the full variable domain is DGGITQSPKYLFRKEGQNVTLSCEQNLNHDAMYWYRQDPGQGLRLIYYSQIVNDFQKGDIAEGYSVSREKKESFPLTVTSAQKNPTAFYLCASSQGGGAYNEQFFGPGTRLTVL.

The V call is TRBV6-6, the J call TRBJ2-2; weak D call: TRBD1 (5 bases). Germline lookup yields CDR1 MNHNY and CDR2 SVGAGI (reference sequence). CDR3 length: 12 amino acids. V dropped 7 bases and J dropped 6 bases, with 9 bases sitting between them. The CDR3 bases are TGTGCCAGCACCCTCAGGGCCGGGGAGCTGTTTTTT. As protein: CASTLRAGELFF.

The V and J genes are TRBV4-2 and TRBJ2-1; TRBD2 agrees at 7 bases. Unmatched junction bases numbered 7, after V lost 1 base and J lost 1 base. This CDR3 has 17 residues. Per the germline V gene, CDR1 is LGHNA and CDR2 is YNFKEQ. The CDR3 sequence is CASSQGGGLESYNEQFF. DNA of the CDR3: TGTGCCAGCAGCCAAGGCGGAGGACTAGAATCCTACAATGAGCAGTTCTTC.

Here the CDR3 reads CASSHSSGSNTGELFF. CDR3 in DNA: TGCGCCAGCAGCCACTCCAGCGGGAGTAACACCGGGGAGCTGTTTTTT. This chain links TRBV4-1 with TRBJ2-2, with 8 bases matching TRBD2. The V gene's germline CDR1 is MGHRA and CDR2 YSYEKL. The CDR3 extends over 16 amino acids. V gave up 3 bases and J gave up 2 bases; unmatched junction bases: 5.